These 30 T cell receptor beta chains originate from one sample sequenced in a study of T cells in Graves' hyperthyroidism and ophthalmopathy. Using RNA transcripts as the source, TCR beta CDR3 regions were amplified. In the first-round RT-PCR of the TCR CDR3, the HTBI primer set was used. MiXCR, run by TCRdb on the multiplex PCR reads, gives a single entry per CDR3 protein. The sample comprises a few hundred thousand distinct CDR3 sequences, 15% to 20% of which are singletons, and around 61% rests with the top ten. The sequencing input was blood. The receptors shown here come from a woman aged 60-75 years with Graves' ophthalmopathy.

This clonotype was observed a handful of times. The CDR3 sequence: CASSQTHTEAFF. CDR3 DNA sequence: TGTGCCAGCAGTCAGACCCACACTGAAGCTTTCTTT. The chain links TRBV12-3 or TRBV12-4 to TRBJ1-1; D is uncertain. The CDR3 covers 12 residues. Trimming shortened V by 5 bases and J by 3 bases, and 7 bases separated the two germline ends.

This clonotype was observed at least ten times. V usage is TRBV27 and J usage is TRBJ2-7, with D perhaps given as TRBD1 or TRBD2 (5 bases each). The germline V gene has CDR1 MNHEY and CDR2 SMNVEV (reference sequence). The CDR3 totals 17 residues. V shed 4 bases and J shed 0 bases, with 19 bases lying between them. CDR3 protein: CASSSTWARGPSYEQYF. As DNA, the CDR3 is TGTGCCAGCAGTTCGACCTGGGCGAGGGGCCCCTCCTACGAGCAGTACTTC.

The chain has TRBV7-8 and TRBJ2-2, with TRBD1 matching 10 bases. The CDR3 covers 15 residues. Germline V gene sequence: CDR1 SGHVS, CDR2 FQNEAQ. Losses at the gene ends were 5 bases for V and 6 bases for J; bases not matched to a gene: 6. CDR3 region: CASSGTGTGAGELFF. The CDR3 DNA sequence: TGTGCCAGCAGCGGAACCGGGACAGGGGCCGGGGAGCTGTTTTTT.

This clonotype was found a few times. V usage is TRBV24-1 and J usage is TRBJ2-7, with D hard to call. The CDR3 is made up of 13 amino acids. V lost 2 bases to trimming and J lost 9 bases, with 13 bases between them. Germline CDR1 is KGHDR and CDR2 is SFDVKD. CDR3 coding DNA: TGTGCCACCAGTGATTGGACGGCCATAGGGCAGTACTTC. The encoded protein is CATSDWTAIGQYF.

This clonotype was found a few times. The chain couples TRBV19 to TRBJ2-1; either TRBD1 or TRBD2 may fit D (5 bases each). The CDR3 length is 13 residues. The germline V gene encodes CDR1 LNHDA and CDR2 SQIVND (reference sequence). V was cut by 3 bases and J by 8 bases, with 11 bases left in between. CDR3 bases: TGTGCCAGTAGTATCCTGAGGGGACATGAGCAGTTCTTC. It encodes CASSILRGHEQFF.

Note on this clonotype: A much larger clone differs by one base, so this may be a read error. This is likely a read error, given that the CDR3 carries no conserved phenylalanine or tryptophan at its end. The V and J genes are TRBV20-1 and TRBJ2-7; 9 nucleotides align to TRBD1. The CDR3 has 15 residues. The J segment lost 1 base and the V segment lost 3 bases, leaving 7 bases of the junction unmatched. Germline-derived CDR1 and CDR2 are DFQATT and SNEGSKA (reference sequence). CDR3 DNA: TGCAGTGCTAGTGGGGGACAGGGTCCTTCCTACGAGCAGTACCTC. Translated: CSASGGQGPSYEQYL.

The chain recombines TRBV4-3 with TRBJ2-7; D unresolved. The CDR3 has 13 amino acids. V was trimmed by 4 bases and J by 2 bases, leaving 9 bases between them. Germline lookup yields CDR1 LGHNA and CDR2 YSLEER. The CDR3 DNA is TGCGCCAGCAGCCCGACGGAAGCCTACGAGCAGTACTTC. As protein: CASSPTEAYEQYF.

In its sample, this clonotype was seen a few times. The V call is TRBV2, the J call TRBJ1-5; D ambiguous. CDR1 is SNHLY, CDR2 FYNNEI, per germline. The CDR3 runs to 15 residues. V lost 5 bases to trimming and J lost 0 bases, with 11 bases between them. Here the CDR3 DNA reads TGTGCCAGCAGTACCGGGATCCATAGCAATCAGCCCCAGCATTTT. It specifies CASSTGIHSNQPQHF.

This clonotype appeared many times. The rearrangement links TRBV24-1 to TRBJ2-2; 9 bases map to TRBD1. The CDR3 sequence is 15 residues long. Germline CDR1 is KGHDR and CDR2 is SFDVKD. V dropped 3 bases and J dropped 4; count of bases not matched to a gene: 2. CDR3 residues: CATSDPGQGTGELFF. The CDR3 nucleotides are TGTGCCACCAGTGATCCGGGACAGGGCACCGGGGAGCTGTTTTTT.

This clonotype has at least ten counts. The chain's CDR3 is CASSYSSYGSGSDEQYF. The CDR3 DNA reads TGTGCCAGCAGTTACTCGAGTTACGGTAGCGGGAGCGACGAGCAGTACTTC. The chain joins TRBV6-5 to TRBJ2-7; 9 bases match TRBD2. V lost 0 bases and J lost 5; bases outside the gene matches: 11. The CDR3 sequence is 17 residues long. Germline V gene lookup returns CDR1 MNHEY and CDR2 SVGAGI.

This clonotype came up many times. DNA for the CDR3: TGTGCCAGCAGCCAGGACGGAACTATGGGTTACACCTTC. This encodes CASSQDGTMGYTF. The rearrangement links TRBV11-2 to TRBJ1-2, with no clear D. The CDR3 sequence is 13 residues long. Trimming pared 5 bases from V and 11 bases from J, leaving 18 bases between. Germline V gives CDR1 SGHAT, CDR2 FQNNGV.

This clonotype was detected ten times or more. The V gene is TRBV7-2, the J gene TRBJ1-5; TRBD1 matches 7 bases. The CDR3 loop spans 14 amino acids. The ends lost 5 bases at V and 5 bases at J; junction bases unmatched: 6. The germline V gene has CDR1 SGHTA and CDR2 FQGNSA. The CDR3 bases are TGTGCCAGCAGCGTATGGACAGGAGATCAGCCCCAGCATTTT. As protein: CASSVWTGDQPQHF. The full variable domain, in which reference TRBV7-2 and TRBJ1-5 provide the parts outside the CDR3, is GAGVSQSPSNKVTEKGKDVELRCDPISGHTALYWYRQSLGQGLEFLIYFQGNSAPDKSGLPSDRFSAERTGGSVSTLTIQRTQQEDSAVYLCASSVWTGDQPQHFGDGTRLSIL.

The CDR3 nucleotides are TGCGCCAGCAGCCAAGAACCAGCCTATTCTAACTATGGCTACACCTTC. Translated: CASSQEPAYSNYGYTF. The rearrangement joins TRBV4-3 to TRBJ1-2; D not resolved. Germline values: CDR1 LGHNA, CDR2 YSLEER. V was cut by 0 bases and J by 0 bases, with 11 bases left in between. The CDR3 runs 16 residues.

This chain connects TRBV27 to TRBJ2-5; TRBD1 agrees at 9 bases. The CDR3 extends over 16 amino acids. V lost 4 bases to trimming and J lost 5 bases; unmatched junction nucleotides: 11. CDR1 and CDR2 from the germline V gene are MNHEY and SMNVEV (reference sequence). The CDR3 DNA is TGTGCCAGCAGTTCCTGGACAGGGGTCCTTCGCGAGACCCAGTACTTC. This encodes CASSSWTGVLRETQYF.

There are many counts of this clonotype. V usage is TRBV5-8 and J usage is TRBJ1-3; possibly TRBD1 for D (6 bases). Germline V gives CDR1 SGHTS, CDR2 YDEGEE. Trimming left V 0 bases short and J 3 bases short, with 13 bases between. The CDR3 is made up of 16 amino acids. CDR3 nucleotides: TGTGCCAGCAGCTTGGAGTGGGGGCGAGATGGAAACACCATATATTTT. Translated, it gives CASSLEWGRDGNTIYF.

This clonotype was seen repeatedly, ten times or more. This chain joins TRBV11-2 and TRBJ1-1; 7 nucleotides line up with TRBD1. This CDR3 region has 14 residues. Per germline, CDR1 SGHAT and CDR2 FQNNGV. The trim removed 5 bases at V and 2 bases at J, leaving 5 bases unmatched. Written as DNA, the CDR3 is TGTGCCAGCAGCCTCTACAGGGGAAACACTGAAGCTTTCTTT. This translates into CASSLYRGNTEAFF.

The chain links TRBV4-2 to TRBJ2-2; TRBD1 matches at 8 bases. Germline values: CDR1 LGHNA, CDR2 YNFKEQ. The CDR3 is made up of 15 amino acids. V dropped 4 bases and J dropped 7; count of bases not matched to a gene: 8. CDR3 protein: CASSLAGTGNGELFF. DNA of the CDR3: TGTGCCAGCAGCCTCGCCGGGACAGGAAACGGGGAGCTGTTTTTT.

This clonotype has ten or more counts. The chain has TRBV7-2 and TRBJ2-1, with 7 nucleotides matching TRBD1. The trim removed 2 bases at V and 9 bases at J, leaving 10 bases unmatched. Germline lookup yields CDR1 SGHTA and CDR2 FQGNSA. CDR3 length: 15 residues. CDR3: CASSLWKSGGGEQFF. The CDR3 DNA is TGTGCCAGCAGCTTATGGAAGTCAGGGGGTGGTGAGCAGTTCTTC. Using reference TRBV7-2 and TRBJ2-1 for the parts outside the CDR3, the full variable domain is GAGVSQSPSNKVTEKGKDVELRCDPISGHTALYWYRQSLGQGLEFLIYFQGNSAPDKSGLPSDRFSAERTGGSVSTLTIQRTQQEDSAVYLCASSLWKSGGGEQFFGPGTRLTVL.

This clonotype was seen ten or more times. The V and J genes are TRBV5-1 and TRBJ2-2, with TRBD1 matching over 8 bases. CDR1 is SGHRS, CDR2 YFSETQ, per germline. Trimming took 6 bases from V and 5 from J; bases not matched to a gene: 9. The CDR3 covers 15 residues. CDR3 region: CASTQTGTGTGELFF. In nucleotides, the CDR3 is TGCGCCAGCACCCAGACCGGGACAGGAACCGGGGAGCTGTTTTTT.

This clonotype was detected a few times. The CDR3, as DNA: TGTGCCAGCAGCCCAGGGTTTCGAGAGCAGTTCTTC. This encodes CASSPGFREQFF. V gene TRBV6-2 or TRBV6-3 combines with J gene TRBJ2-1; the D gene is possibly TRBD1 (5 bases). The CDR3 totals 12 residues. The V end was cut by 6 bases, the J end by 10 bases, with 13 bases between. Germline assignment: CDR1 MNHEY and CDR2 SVGEGT.

This clonotype was seen ten or more times. V usage is TRBV18 and J usage is TRBJ1-5; weak D call: TRBD1 (5 bases). Germline V gives CDR1 KGHSH, CDR2 LQKENI. Trimming stripped 6 bases from V and 8 bases from J, with 14 bases between. The CDR3 contains 13 residues. CDR3 sequence: CASSGRDFEPQHF. CDR3 coding DNA: TGTGCCAGCTCCGGACGGGACTTCGAGCCCCAGCATTTT.

Notes on this clonotype: A much larger clone differs from this one at a single base, so this may be a read error. DNA for the CDR3: TGTGCCAGCAGTAAAGGGTCAGTGAACACTGAAGCTTTCTTT. This sequence encodes CASSKGSVNTEAFF. V is TRBV6-2 or TRBV6-3 and J is TRBJ1-1; D is undetermined. The germline gives CDR1 MNHEY, CDR2 SVGEGT. CDR3 length: 14 residues. V lost 5 bases, J lost 0 bases, and 10 bases lay in between.

J is TRBJ2-6 and V is TRBV6-2 or TRBV6-3; D is possibly TRBD1 or TRBD2 (7 bases each). Trimming cost V 5 bases and J 0 bases, with 14 bases left between them. The CDR3 is made up of 17 amino acids. From germline, CDR1 is MNHEY and CDR2 SVGEGT. CDR3 amino acids: CASSVTGRGSGANVLTF. The CDR3 nucleotides are TGTGCCAGCAGTGTGACAGGGAGGGGCTCTGGGGCCAACGTCCTGACTTTC.

This clonotype was detected ten times or more. The genes are TRBV6-2 or TRBV6-3 and TRBJ2-7; D may be TRBD2 (5 bases). The CDR3 is 13 amino acids. CDR1 and CDR2 (germline): MNHEY, SVGEGT. V lost 8 bases, J lost 0 bases, and 11 bases lay in between. The CDR3 sequence is CASLTRNSYEQYF. CDR3 nucleotide sequence: TGTGCCAGCCTAACTAGGAACTCCTACGAGCAGTACTTC.

V is TRBV6-5 and J is TRBJ2-1, with 9 nucleotides matching TRBD2. CDR1 is MNHEY, CDR2 SVGAGI, per germline. Trimming cost V 2 bases and J 12 bases; bases outside gene matches: 14. This CDR3 comprises 16 residues. CDR3 coding DNA: TGTGCCAGCAGTTACCCAAACTTTAGCGGGAGTGGCGGGCAGTTCTTC. Translation: CASSYPNFSGSGGQFF.

This clonotype was found many times. J is TRBJ2-5 and V is TRBV7-8, with 8 bases identical to TRBD1. CDR1 SGHVS and CDR2 FQNEAQ come from the germline V gene. There are 13 residues in the CDR3. Trimming removed 5 bases from V and 7 bases from J; junction bases left unmatched: 6. The CDR3 DNA follows: TGTGCCAGCAGCCCGGACAGGGTGGCGACCCAGTACTTC. Its translation: CASSPDRVATQYF.

The chain links TRBV9 to TRBJ2-3, with 9 bases lining up with TRBD1. The CDR3 runs 15 residues. Trimming at V came to 3 bases and at J to 2 bases, leaving 4 bases not matched to a gene. CDR1 is SGDLS and CDR2 is YYNGEE in the germline V gene. As DNA, the CDR3 is TGTGCCAGCAGCGCCGGGACAGGGCTCACAGATACGCAGTATTTT. Protein sequence: CASSAGTGLTDTQYF. The variable domain in full, with the rest retrieved from reference TRBV9 and TRBJ2-3, is DSGVTQTPKHLITATGQRVTLRCSPRSGDLSVYWYQQSLDQGLQFLIQYYNGEERAKGNILERFSAQQFPDLHSELNLSSLELGDSALYFCASSAGTGLTDTQYFGPGTRLTVL.

Worth noting for this clonotype: It may be a read error: a sequence one base away is much more abundant. CDR3: CSARARGASSYNEQFF. The CDR3 DNA reads TGCAGTGCTAGGGCTAGGGGCGCGAGCTCCTACAATGAGCAGTTCTTC. The rearrangement links TRBV20-1 to TRBJ2-1; D is perhaps TRBD1 (5 bases). Trimming removed 3 bases from V and 0 bases from J, with 15 bases in between. CDR1 is DFQATT and CDR2 is SNEGSKA in the germline V gene (reference sequence). The CDR3 spans 16 residues.

Only a few counts were recorded for this clonotype. The rearrangement uses TRBV5-6 and TRBJ2-7; no clear D gene. CDR3 length: 15 amino acids. The germline V and J ends were trimmed by 0 bases and 0 bases, with 10 bases remaining between them. The V gene's germline CDR1 is SGHDT and CDR2 YYEEEE. CDR3 bases: TGTGCCAGCAGCTTGGAACGTCGAATCTCCTACGAGCAGTACTTC. As protein: CASSLERRISYEQYF. Combining the CDR3 with reference TRBV5-6 and TRBJ2-7 gives the whole variable domain DAGVTQSPTHLIKTRGQQVTLRCSPKSGHDTVSWYQQALGQGPQFIFQYYEEEERQRGNFPDRFSGHQFPNYSSELNVNALLLGDSALYLCASSLERRISYEQYFGPGTRLTVT.

The sample holds one count of this clonotype. This chain joins TRBV11-2 and TRBJ2-7; D gene uncertain. The CDR3 has 14 residues. Per the germline V gene, CDR1 is SGHAT and CDR2 is FQNNGV. V was cut by 3 bases and J by 0 bases, with 9 bases left in between. Here the CDR3 reads CASSLRLLSYEQYF. In DNA form, the CDR3 reads TGTGCCAGCAGCTTGCGTCTCCTCTCCTACGAGCAGTACTTC.